The 32 T cell receptor beta chains below were found in one sample sequenced in a study of T cell clones after liver transplantation (dated 2019 in TCRdb). This specimen's time point label, interpreted: pre-transplant. The library was prepared using the immunoSEQ multiplex PCR assay. Entries here come from immuneACCESS through TCRdb and include only in-frame sequences with V and J called. Some clones fail to appear in such tables; in the studies checked, an unresolved V gene covers under half of the shortfall, and the cause of the remainder is unknown. Present in this sample are more than 6,000 clones, under 80% of which were seen just once. The top ten hold over 25% of the sample. The sample here was CD8+ T cells from blood, taken before liver transplant. The source of these receptors is a human donor who received a liver transplant.

The V gene is TRBV7-6, the J gene TRBJ2-1; tentatively, D is TRBD2 (6 bases). The CDR3 consists of 16 residues. V lost 0 bases and J 2 bases, leaving 11 bases between the germline ends. The germline CDR1 and CDR2 sequences are SGHVS and FNYEAQ. The CDR3 is CASSLAGSGAYNEQFF. In DNA form, the CDR3 reads TGTGCCAGCAGCTTAGCGGGTAGCGGAGCCTACAATGAGCAGTTCTTC.

The chain links TRBV6-1 to TRBJ1-5, with D possibly matching TRBD1 (5 bases). V lost 0 bases to trimming and J lost 3 bases, with 12 bases between them. The CDR3 length is 16 residues. CDR1 is MNHNS, CDR2 SASEGT, per germline. Here the CDR3 reads CASSEAHDSLNQPQHF. The CDR3 region has the DNA TGTGCCAGCAGTGAAGCGCATGACAGCCTCAATCAGCCCCAGCATTTT.

The chain couples TRBV2 to TRBJ2-7; D remains ambiguous. Germline loops: CDR1 SNHLY, CDR2 FYNNEI. V was trimmed by 0 bases and J by 3 bases, leaving 9 bases between them. The CDR3 is 14 residues long. The CDR3 reads CASSEAAHLYEQYV. The CDR3 nucleotides are TGTGCCAGCAGTGAAGCTGCGCACCTCTACGAGCAGTACGTC.

This clone was seen only a few times. The genes are TRBV5-6 and TRBJ2-2; D gene ambiguous. V was pared by 4 bases and J by 1 base, with 5 bases between. This CDR3 contains 13 residues. The germline V gene encodes CDR1 SGHDT and CDR2 YYEEEE. This CDR3 is CASSRRNTGELFF. DNA for the CDR3: TGTGCCAGCAGCAGACGGAACACCGGGGAGCTGTTTTTT.

For this clone: Without the conserved terminal phenylalanine or tryptophan, this CDR3 likely stems from a read error. No DNA is shown, since the ends of the CDR3 on it are uncertain; the CDR3 is the one TCRdb lists. The rearrangement joins TRBV11-2 to TRBJ2-6; the table's TRBD2 call for D was not verified on the DNA. The CDR3 spans 15 amino acids, including both terminal residues. Germline V gene sequence: CDR1 SGHAT, CDR2 FQNNGV. This CDR3 is CASSSSVTSNKVGPT.

V gene TRBV11-3 combines with J gene TRBJ2-1; D unclear. CDR1 SGHNT and CDR2 YENEEA come from the germline V gene. CDR3 size: 10 residues. Trimming left V 7 bases short and J 7 bases short, with 5 bases between. The CDR3 is CASMGNEQFF. In nucleotides, the CDR3 is TGTGCCAGCATGGGTAATGAGCAGTTCTTC.

This clone was counted only a few times. This rearrangement joins TRBV29-1 to TRBJ2-2; a possible D gene is TRBD2 (6 bases). The CDR3 is 16 amino acids. Deletions cut 7 bases from V and 0 bases from J, with 18 bases between. Per the germline V gene, CDR1 is SQVTM and CDR2 is ANQGSEA. The CDR3 region is CSGASRDSTNTGELFF. The CDR3 region has the DNA TGCAGCGGCGCTTCGCGGGACTCGACGAACACCGGGGAGCTGTTTTTT.

This clone was found a few times. Written as DNA, the CDR3 is TGTGCCAGCAGGACCTGGGACGCCGGCACTGAAGCTTTCTTT. Amino acids: CASRTWDAGTEAFF. The chain carries TRBV2 and TRBJ1-1, with D possibly TRBD1 on 5 matching bases. The CDR3 spans 14 residues. The ends were cut back, 6 bases at V and 4 bases at J, with 15 bases in the middle. Germline V gene lookup returns CDR1 SNHLY and CDR2 FYNNEI.

By share of the sample, this clone is large. V usage is TRBV6-6 and J usage is TRBJ2-1; 12 bases are a match to TRBD2. With 7 bases clipped from V and 9 bases from J, the junction kept 13 bases outside the gene matches. The CDR3 extends over 16 amino acids. Germline CDR1 is MNHNY and CDR2 is SVGAGI (reference sequence). CDR3 protein: CASTRLAGVLSAEQFF. DNA for the CDR3: TGTGCCAGCACTAGACTAGCGGGAGTCTTATCCGCTGAGCAGTTCTTC.

The chain is built from TRBV4-3 and TRBJ1-6; 7 bases map to TRBD1. The CDR3 contains 16 residues. J lost 8 bases, V lost 0 bases, and 7 bases had no gene match. The germline V gene has CDR1 LGHNA and CDR2 YSLEER. The CDR3, as DNA: TGCGCCAGCAGCCAAGATGAGACAGGGATGTATTCACCCCTCCACTTT. It specifies CASSQDETGMYSPLHF.

The genes are TRBV6-1 and TRBJ2-1, with 8 nucleotides matching TRBD2. This CDR3 region has 17 residues. V shed 2 bases and J 4 bases; nucleotides not matched to a gene: 10. The V gene's germline CDR1 is MNHNS and CDR2 SASEGT. CDR3 amino acids: CASSETPREGPYNEQFF. The CDR3 DNA sequence: TGTGCCAGCAGTGAAACCCCCCGGGAGGGTCCTTACAATGAGCAGTTCTTC.

The chain combines TRBV19 with TRBJ2-1, with 7 bases matching TRBD2. The V and J ends lost 6 bases and 6 bases, in that order; junction bases with no gene match: 5. The germline V gene has CDR1 LNHDA and CDR2 SQIVND (reference sequence). This CDR3 is built from 13 residues. CDR3 coding DNA: TGTGCCAGTAGCGTCGGGACTACCAATGAGCAGTTCTTC. Its protein product is CASSVGTTNEQFF.

The chain has TRBV11-2 and TRBJ2-7; no firm D call. Trimming took off 3 bases at V and 7 bases at J, with 13 bases between the two ends. Germline V lookup: CDR1 SGHAT, CDR2 FQNNGV. This CDR3 region has 13 residues. CDR3 DNA: TGTGCCAGCAGCTTTACTGGTCCTAGGGAGCAGTACTTC. Translating it yields CASSFTGPREQYF. The whole variable domain, filled in from reference TRBV11-2 and TRBJ2-7, reads EAGVAQSPRYKIIEKRQSVAFWCNPISGHATLYWYQQILGQGPKLLIQFQNNGVVDDSQLPKDRFSAERLKGVDSTLKIQPAKLEDSAVYLCASSFTGPREQYFGPGTRLTVT.

The chain links TRBV6-1 to TRBJ2-7, with 8 nucleotides matching TRBD2. The V and J ends lost 3 bases and 4 bases, in that order; junction bases with no gene match: 20. The CDR3 is 19 residues long. Looked up from germline, CDR1 is MNHNS and CDR2 is SASEGT. In nucleotides, the CDR3 is TGTGCCAGCAGTGACCCAAGGGGGAGCGGGGGCCGGGCAGATTACGAGCAGTACTTC. It specifies CASSDPRGSGGRADYEQYF.

This chain connects TRBV5-1 to TRBJ1-1, with TRBD1 matching 7 bases. The CDR3 contains 15 residues. V lost 4 bases, J lost 1 base, and 7 bases stayed unmatched. Germline-derived CDR1 and CDR2 are SGHRS and YFSETQ. The CDR3 here is CASSNHDRANTEAFF. CDR3 nucleotide sequence: TGCGCCAGCAGCAACCATGACAGGGCGAACACTGAAGCTTTCTTT.

The chain carries TRBV30 and TRBJ2-1; possibly TRBD2 for D (5 bases). V gave up 5 bases and J gave up 8 bases, with 16 bases separating them. This CDR3 comprises 13 residues. Germline V gives CDR1 GTSNPN, CDR2 SVGIG (reference sequence). CDR3 DNA sequence: TGTGCCTGGGTGCCCGAGGGAAGTTATGAGCAGTTCTTC. It codes for CAWVPEGSYEQFF. Using reference TRBV30 and TRBJ2-1 for the parts outside the CDR3, the full variable domain is SQTIHQWPATLVQPVGSPLSLECTVEGTSNPNLYWYRQAAGRGLQLLFYSVGIGQISSEVPQNLSASRPQDRQFILSSKKLLLSDSGFYLCAWVPEGSYEQFFGPGTRLTVL.

The genes are TRBV4-2 and TRBJ2-5, with TRBD2 identical over 9 bases. This CDR3 is 15 amino acids long. V was clipped by 0 bases and J by 1 base; unmatched bases: 0. Germline V lookup: CDR1 LGHNA, CDR2 YNFKEQ. The CDR3, as DNA: TGTGCCAGCAGCCAAGAGCGGGGGGGCCAAGAGACCCAGTACTTC. Translated: CASSQERGGQETQYF.

The gene calls are TRBV6-5 and TRBJ1-6; D remains unclear. CDR3 length: 13 residues. Per germline, CDR1 MNHEY and CDR2 SVGAGI. With 5 bases removed from V and 7 bases from J, the gap between germline ends came to 9 bases. Here the CDR3 reads CASSTTGNSPLHF. CDR3 coding DNA: TGTGCCAGCAGTACAACGGGAAATTCACCCCTCCACTTT.

The V call is TRBV14, the J call TRBJ1-2, with 7 nucleotides matching TRBD1. Per germline, CDR1 SGHDN and CDR2 FVKESK. Germline trimming cut 4 bases from V and 5 bases from J; bases unmatched to any gene: 7. This CDR3 spans 14 amino acids. Here the CDR3 DNA reads TGTGCCAGCAGCCTATTAGGACAGGTTTATGGCTACACCTTC. As protein: CASSLLGQVYGYTF.

This sequence joins TRBV19 and TRBJ1-3; maybe TRBD1 (6 bases). The CDR3 has 17 amino acids. V was pared by 3 bases and J by 0 bases, with 15 bases between. Germline CDR1 LNHDA, CDR2 SQIVND (reference sequence). The CDR3 is CASSMGAQGHSGNTIYF. The CDR3 bases are TGTGCCAGTAGTATGGGGGCACAGGGCCACTCTGGAAACACCATATATTTT.

The chain carries TRBV15 and TRBJ1-5; D not resolved. V lost 0 bases to trimming and J lost 1 base, with 4 bases between them. This CDR3 has 14 residues. Germline CDR1 LNHNV, CDR2 YYDKDF (reference sequence). DNA for the CDR3: TGTGCCACCAGCAGAGATCTGAGCAATCAGCCCCAGCATTTT. It translates to CATSRDLSNQPQHF.

The chain is built from TRBV19 and TRBJ2-2; TRBD1 aligns across 9 bases. The CDR3 is 15 residues long. From germline, CDR1 is LNHDA and CDR2 SQIVND (reference sequence). J was trimmed by 3 bases and V by 8 bases; bases with no gene match: 7. CDR3 protein: CASRTGTGHTGELFF. DNA for the CDR3: TGTGCCAGTCGTACCGGGACAGGGCACACCGGGGAGCTGTTTTTT. Supplemented by reference TRBV19 and TRBJ2-2, the full variable domain reads DGGITQSPKYLFRKEGQNVTLSCEQNLNHDAMYWYRQDPGQGLRLIYYSQIVNDFQKGDIAEGYSVSREKKESFPLTVTSAQKNPTAFYLCASRTGTGHTGELFFGEGSRLTVL.

The rearrangement joins TRBV7-4 to TRBJ2-1; D perhaps matches TRBD2 (6 bases). CDR3 size: 16 residues. Trimming removed 0 bases at V and 6 bases at J, with 15 bases between. Germline CDR1 SGHVT, CDR2 SQSDAQ. CDR3 sequence reads: CASSLAPGRKGNEQFF. Here the CDR3 DNA reads TGTGCCAGCAGCTTAGCGCCGGGGAGGAAGGGCAATGAGCAGTTCTTC.

V is TRBV7-2 and J is TRBJ1-2; 9 positions agree with TRBD1. The V gene's germline CDR1 is SGHTA and CDR2 FQGNSA. J gave up 0 bases and V 5 bases, and 10 bases lay outside the gene matches. This CDR3 is built from 17 residues. The DNA for the CDR3 is TGTGCCAGCAGCGTCCGGGACAGGGCAACTCCTAACTATGGCTACACCTTC. The encoded protein is CASSVRDRATPNYGYTF.

J is TRBJ1-4 and V is TRBV30; D gene ambiguous. Germline V CDR1 and CDR2: GTSNPN, SVGIG (reference sequence). CDR3 length equals 11 residues. V lost 1 base and J lost 8, with 5 bases in between. CDR3 protein: CAWSASEKLFF. In nucleotides, the CDR3 is TGTGCCTGGAGTGCAAGCGAAAAACTGTTTTTT.

V gene TRBV9 combines with J gene TRBJ2-2; 10 bases match TRBD1. CDR3 length: 15 amino acids. Germline V lookup: CDR1 SGDLS, CDR2 YYNGEE. Losses at the gene ends were 3 bases for V and 9 bases for J; bases not matched to a gene: 8. The CDR3 DNA reads as TGTGCCAGCAGCGCGACAGGGGGCGCCTCCCGGGAGCTGTTTTTT. Protein: CASSATGGASRELFF.

CDR3 loop: CASSYRGAGSPLHF. In DNA, the CDR3 is TGTGCCAGCAGTTATCGGGGTGCTGGTTCACCCCTCCACTTT. This rearrangement joins TRBV6-5 to TRBJ1-6; D unclear. The CDR3 has 14 residues. Germline assignment: CDR1 MNHEY and CDR2 SVGAGI. V was trimmed by 3 bases and J by 9 bases, leaving 12 bases between them.

The chain recombines TRBV19 with TRBJ1-1, with 7 bases fitting TRBD1. Germline CDR1 reads LNHDA; CDR2 reads SQIVND (reference sequence). The CDR3 is 14 amino acids. V dropped 6 bases and J dropped 7; count of bases not matched to a gene: 11. CDR3 protein: CASSPPDQGVEAFF. Written as DNA, the CDR3 is TGTGCCAGTAGCCCTCCCGACCAGGGGGTTGAAGCTTTCTTT.

The chain recombines TRBV13 with TRBJ1-2; 8 positions match TRBD1. This CDR3 region has 15 residues. Germline loops: CDR1 PRHDT, CDR2 FYEKMQ (reference sequence). J lost 4 bases, V lost 4 bases, and 8 bases had no gene match. The CDR3 is CASSSTGQGGYGYTF. The CDR3 bases are TGTGCCAGCAGCTCAACAGGACAGGGAGGCTATGGCTACACCTTC. Full variable domain (outside the CDR3, taken from reference TRBV13 and TRBJ1-2): AAGVIQSPRHLIKEKRETATLKCYPIPRHDTVYWYQQGPGQDPQFLISFYEKMQSDKGSIPDRFSAQQFSDYHSELNMSSLELGDSALYFCASSSTGQGGYGYTFGSGTRLTVV.

The chain links TRBV27 to TRBJ2-3, with D hard to call. This CDR3 is built from 13 residues. V was pared by 4 bases and J by 0 bases, with 5 bases between. The V gene's germline CDR1 is MNHEY and CDR2 SMNVEV (reference sequence). The CDR3 DNA follows: TGTGCCAGCAGTTCGTCTAGCACAGATACGCAGTATTTT. Translated: CASSSSSTDTQYF.

This clone was picked up a small number of times. This rearrangement joins TRBV5-4 to TRBJ2-7; 14 bases agree with TRBD2. Germline lookup yields CDR1 SGHNT and CDR2 YYREEE (reference sequence). The CDR3 is 15 residues long. The V and J ends lost 4 bases and 4 bases, in that order; junction bases with no gene match: 4. The CDR3 reads CASSVGLAGAYEQYF. DNA of the CDR3: TGTGCCAGCAGCGTGGGACTAGCGGGAGCTTACGAGCAGTACTTC.

This clone was counted a few times. The gene calls are TRBV28 and TRBJ2-5, with 14 bases matching TRBD2. CDR1 is MDHEN, CDR2 SYDVKM, per germline. V was clipped by 3 bases and J by 4 bases; unmatched bases: 4. The CDR3 has 16 residues. This chain's CDR3 is CASSFLTSGGAETQYF. CDR3 coding DNA: TGTGCCAGCAGTTTTTTGACTAGCGGGGGGGCAGAGACCCAGTACTTC.